Listed below are T cell receptor beta chains from one sample, sequenced in a study of blood T cell repertoires in COVID-19. Sequencing used immunoSEQ multiplex PCR; TCRdb keeps in-frame clones, though not all of them. In the table there are 100,000 to 150,000 clones, under 90% of which are singletons. Sequencing was carried out using peripheral blood. All receptors come from a woman between 70 and 85 years old with acute or convalescent COVID-19. The CDR3 runs from the conserved cysteine through the conserved F or W. The order of the fields is CDR3 length, J gene, clone size, V gene, D gene, CDR3 DNA, CDR3 protein. The D gene is left open where the match is weak. Not every row has a clone size; where given, it reads once, few, many or a size class.

length: 14; J: TRBJ2-4; size: -; V: TRBV19; D: TRBD1; DNA: TGTGCCAGTAGTGGCGGACAGGGCAGAAACATTCAGTACTTC; CDR3: CASSGGQGRNIQYF
length: 15; J: TRBJ2-3; size: -; V: TRBV7-6; D: TRBD2; DNA: TGTGCCAGCAGCTCGGGGGGGGGTCTCACAGATACGCAGTATTTT; CDR3: CASSSGGGLTDTQYF
length: 13; J: TRBJ1-4; size: -; V: TRBV11-2; D: -; DNA: TGTGCCAGCAGCCCAGGGACATCAGAAAAACTGTTTTTT; CDR3: CASSPGTSEKLFF
length: 15; J: TRBJ1-2; size: once; V: TRBV10-3; D: -; DNA: TGTGCCATCAGTGATTTTAGCGGAGAAGGGTATGGCTACACCTTC; CDR3: CAISDFSGEGYGYTF
length: 18; J: TRBJ2-6; size: -; V: TRBV7-7; D: -; DNA: TGTGCCAGCAGCTCTGCAGGGGATCGGGCCTCTGGGGCCAACGTCCTGACTTTC; CDR3: CASSSAGDRASGANVLTF
length: 14; J: TRBJ1-2; size: once; V: TRBV6-5; D: TRBD1; DNA: TGTGCCAGCAATACACAGGGGGGGCAGAGCGGCTACACCTTC; CDR3: CASNTQGGQSGYTF
length: 14; J: TRBJ1-2; size: -; V: TRBV11-2; D: TRBD1; DNA: TGTGCCAGCAGCTCGGGACAGGGGAGCTATGGCTACACCTTC; CDR3: CASSSGQGSYGYTF
length: 11; J: TRBJ1-2; size: once; V: TRBV5-4; D: -; DNA: TGTGCCAGCAGCTTCGGGGATGGCTACACCTTC; CDR3: CASSFGDGYTF
length: 15; J: TRBJ2-2; size: -; V: TRBV5-1; D: TRBD1; DNA: TGCGCCAGCAGGCAACAGACAGGGAGCACCGGGGAGCTGTTTTTT; CDR3: CASRQQTGSTGELFF
length: 13; J: TRBJ2-7; size: once; V: TRBV6-2/TRBV6-3; D: TRBD2; DNA: TGTGCCAGCAGTGCGGGGGATGGGTACGAGCAGTACTTC; CDR3: CASSAGDGYEQYF
length: 15; J: TRBJ2-1; size: -; V: TRBV11-3; D: -; DNA: TGTGCCAGCAGCTTAGGCGGCAGGGTGTCGAATGAGCAGTTCTTC; CDR3: CASSLGGRVSNEQFF
length: 14; J: TRBJ1-3; size: few; V: TRBV4-1; D: -; DNA: TGCGCCAGCAGCCAGGGAGCTTCTGGAAACACCATATATTTT; CDR3: CASSQGASGNTIYF
length: 12; J: TRBJ1-3; size: -; V: TRBV5-6; D: -; DNA: TGTGCCAGCAGCTTGTACCGGAACACCATATATTTT; CDR3: CASSLYRNTIYF
length: 16; J: TRBJ2-3; size: -; V: TRBV5-4; D: TRBD2; DNA: TGTGCCAGCAGCAGATTAGCGGGGGCGAGGACAGATACGCAGTATTTT; CDR3: CASSRLAGARTDTQYF
length: 16; J: TRBJ1-6; size: -; V: TRBV6-6; D: TRBD1; DNA: TGTGCCAGCAGTTACGAGGGGGCGCGTTATAATTCACCCCTCCACTTT; CDR3: CASSYEGARYNSPLHF
length: 16; J: TRBJ1-3; size: -; V: TRBV14; D: -; DNA: TGTGCCAGCAGCCGACCGGGACAAAGCTCTGGAAACACCATATATTTT; CDR3: CASSRPGQSSGNTIYF
length: 15; J: TRBJ1-4; size: -; V: TRBV4-1; D: -; DNA: TGCGCCAGCAGCCAAGATGCGGGACGGGGTGAAAAACTGTTTTTT; CDR3: CASSQDAGRGEKLFF